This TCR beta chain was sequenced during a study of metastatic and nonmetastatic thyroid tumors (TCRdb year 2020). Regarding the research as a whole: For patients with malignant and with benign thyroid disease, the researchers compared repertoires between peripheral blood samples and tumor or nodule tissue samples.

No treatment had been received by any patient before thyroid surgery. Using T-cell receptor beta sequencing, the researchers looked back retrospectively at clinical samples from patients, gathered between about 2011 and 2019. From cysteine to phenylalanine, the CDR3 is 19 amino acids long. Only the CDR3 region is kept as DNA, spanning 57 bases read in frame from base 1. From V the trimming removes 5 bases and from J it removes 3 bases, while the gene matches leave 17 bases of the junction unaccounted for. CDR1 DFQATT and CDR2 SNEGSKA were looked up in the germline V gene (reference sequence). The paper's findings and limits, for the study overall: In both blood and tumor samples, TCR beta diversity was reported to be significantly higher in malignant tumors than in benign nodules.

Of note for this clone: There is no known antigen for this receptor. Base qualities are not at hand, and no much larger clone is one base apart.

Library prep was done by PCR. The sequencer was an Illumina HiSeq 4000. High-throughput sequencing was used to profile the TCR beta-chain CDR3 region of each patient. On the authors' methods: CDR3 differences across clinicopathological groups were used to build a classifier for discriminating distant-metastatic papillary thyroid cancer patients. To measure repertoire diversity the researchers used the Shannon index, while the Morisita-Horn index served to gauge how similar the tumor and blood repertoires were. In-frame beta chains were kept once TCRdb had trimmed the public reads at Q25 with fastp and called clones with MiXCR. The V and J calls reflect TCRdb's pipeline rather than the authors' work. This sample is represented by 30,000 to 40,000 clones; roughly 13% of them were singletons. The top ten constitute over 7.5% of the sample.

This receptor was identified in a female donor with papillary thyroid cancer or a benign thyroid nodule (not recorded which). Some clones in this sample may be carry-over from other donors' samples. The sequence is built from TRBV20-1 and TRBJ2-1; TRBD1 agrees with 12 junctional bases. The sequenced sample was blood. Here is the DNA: TGCAGTGCTCCACCGGGACAGGGGGCGTTTGGGACTGGCTACAATGAGCAGTTCTTC. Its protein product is CSAPPGQGAFGTGYNEQFF.